Below, 16 T cell receptor beta chains from the same sample are listed, as sequenced in a study of shared clonotypes between healthy human individuals. Here immunoSEQ multiplex PCR was the method, and the copy in TCRdb shows in-frame clones only, minus some. This sample has about 650,000 clones, with roughly 95% found just once. CD8 cells classed as naive were CD45RO-negative and positively selected for CCR7, excluding terminally differentiated effector memory CD45RA+ cells. The specimen sequenced was naive CD8+ T cells sorted from blood. The receptors stem from a young woman in good health.

This sequence joins TRBV18 and TRBJ2-7; D remains unclear. Germline V gene sequence: CDR1 KGHSH, CDR2 LQKENI. V lost 2 bases and J lost 4, with 12 bases in between. The CDR3 is 14 residues long. CDR3 nucleotide sequence: TGTGCCAGCTCACCAGCCTCTGGCGGATACGAGCAGTACTTC. Translated: CASSPASGGYEQYF.

This chain joins TRBV7-8 and TRBJ2-7; D not certain. Germline V gene lookup returns CDR1 SGHVS and CDR2 FQNEAQ. V lost 2 bases and J lost 2, with 10 bases in between. This CDR3 spans 14 amino acids. Written as DNA, the CDR3 is TGTGCCAGCAGCTTACGCCAGGTACCCTACGAGCAGTACTTC. Encoded protein: CASSLRQVPYEQYF.

The V gene is TRBV28, the J gene TRBJ1-2; no firm D call. CDR1 and CDR2 (germline): MDHEN, SYDVKM. With 5 bases removed from V and 0 bases from J, the gap between germline ends came to 13 bases. The CDR3 sequence is 15 residues long. CDR3 loop: CASSAAGGANYGYTF. The CDR3 coding sequence is TGTGCCAGCAGTGCTGCTGGCGGAGCTAACTATGGCTACACCTTC.

The chain uses TRBV30 and TRBJ2-7, with D unclear. V shed 4 bases and J shed 3 bases, with 7 bases lying between them. The CDR3 length is 11 residues. The germline V gene has CDR1 GTSNPN and CDR2 SVGIG (reference sequence). CDR3 coding DNA: TGTGCCTGGATGACCAGCTACGAGCAGTACTTC. It is translated as CAWMTSYEQYF. Drawing the rest from reference TRBV30 and TRBJ2-7, the complete variable domain is SQTIHQWPATLVQPVGSPLSLECTVEGTSNPNLYWYRQAAGRGLQLLFYSVGIGQISSEVPQNLSASRPQDRQFILSSKKLLLSDSGFYLCAWMTSYEQYFGPGTRLTVT.

V usage is TRBV27 and J usage is TRBJ1-5; maybe TRBD1 (5 bases). Germline CDR1 and CDR2: MNHEY and SMNVEV (reference sequence). The V gene lost 1 base and the J gene lost 0 bases, with 7 bases spanning the gap. CDR3 size: 15 residues. CDR3 nucleotide sequence: TGTGCCAGCAGTTTATTTGGGGCTAGCAATCAGCCCCAGCATTTT. As protein: CASSLFGASNQPQHF.

This chain connects TRBV7-6 to TRBJ2-5; TRBD1 is a possible D gene (5 bases). The better agreement between TRBJ2-7 and the DNA end casts doubt on the J call. The CDR3 is 14 amino acids. CDR1 and CDR2 (germline): SGHVS, FNYEAQ. The chain's CDR3 is CASSLYSDTYEQYF. Written as DNA, the CDR3 is TGTGCCAGCAGCTTATATTCGGACACCTACGAGCAGTACTTC.

The chain is built from TRBV27 and TRBJ2-5; 9 positions match TRBD1. TRBJ2-7 explains the end of the DNA better; the J call may be wrong. There are 12 residues in the CDR3. The germline V gene has CDR1 MNHEY and CDR2 SMNVEV (reference sequence). CDR3 in amino acids: CASSWTGAEQYF. The DNA for the CDR3 is TGTGCCAGCAGTTGGACAGGGGCCGAGCAGTACTTC.

The V and J genes are TRBV30 and TRBJ1-1; D unresolved. Germline CDR1 reads GTSNPN; CDR2 reads SVGIG (reference sequence). The germline V and J ends were trimmed by 2 bases and 4 bases, with 17 bases remaining between them. There are 15 residues in the CDR3. The DNA of the CDR3 is TGTGCCTGGAGTCGGGGAGTCCCCGCGGGCACTGAAGCTTTCTTT. Encoded protein: CAWSRGVPAGTEAFF.

The chain joins TRBV29-1 to TRBJ1-1; D perhaps matches TRBD1 (6 bases). Trimming cost V 4 bases and J 3 bases, with 18 bases left between them. CDR1 is SQVTM and CDR2 is ANQGSEA in the germline V gene. The length of the CDR3 is 15 residues. The CDR3 sequence is CSVGGTLWGYTEAFF. In DNA, the CDR3 is TGCAGCGTTGGGGGGACACTTTGGGGGTACACTGAAGCTTTCTTT.

V usage is TRBV5-1 and J usage is TRBJ2-2, with 9 bases matching TRBD1. The CDR3 contains 15 residues. Per the germline V gene, CDR1 is SGHRS and CDR2 is YFSETQ. The junction had 5 bases not matched to a gene; V was cut back by 4 bases and J by 4 bases. As DNA, the CDR3 is TGCGCCAGCAGCACGGGACAGGGTAGCACCGGGGAGCTGTTTTTT. This sequence encodes CASSTGQGSTGELFF. Full variable domain (remainder filled in from reference TRBV5-1 and TRBJ2-2): KAGVTQTPRYLIKTRGQQVTLSCSPISGHRSVSWYQQTPGQGLQFLFEYFSETQRNKGNFPGRFSGRQFSNSRSEMNVSTLELGDSALYLCASSTGQGSTGELFFGEGSRLTVL.

The V gene is TRBV13, the J gene TRBJ2-2, with TRBD2 matching over 7 bases. Trimming at V came to 7 bases and at J to 4 bases, leaving 6 bases not matched to a gene. From germline, CDR1 is PRHDT and CDR2 FYEKMQ (reference sequence). This CDR3 has 14 residues. CDR3 amino acids: CASNLAAATGELFF. CDR3 bases: TGTGCCAGCAACCTAGCGGCCGCCACCGGGGAGCTGTTTTTT.

This chain joins TRBV10-3 and TRBJ2-1; D is possibly TRBD1 or TRBD2 (5 bases each). The V gene lost 5 bases and the J gene lost 3 bases, with 17 bases spanning the gap. The CDR3 covers 16 residues. Germline V gene sequence: CDR1 ENHRY, CDR2 SYGVKD. CDR3 amino acids: CAISYKRKRGYNEQFF. The CDR3 DNA sequence: TGTGCCATCAGTTATAAGCGGAAGAGGGGCTACAATGAGCAGTTCTTC.

The V call is TRBV7-9, the J call TRBJ2-1, with 7 bases identical to TRBD2. V was pared by 5 bases and J by 7 bases, with 14 bases of the junction left unmatched. The V gene's germline CDR1 is SEHNR and CDR2 FQNEAQ (reference sequence). The CDR3 contains 16 residues. The CDR3 loop is CASSQTTGLRENEQFF. The DNA for the CDR3 is TGTGCCAGCAGCCAGACGACGGGACTACGAGAAAATGAGCAGTTCTTC.

V and J are TRBV9 and TRBJ1-2; D ambiguous. The CDR3 totals 13 residues. The V gene lost 3 bases and the J gene lost 4 bases, with 10 bases spanning the gap. Germline V gene sequence: CDR1 SGDLS, CDR2 YYNGEE. CDR3: CASSGPAGYGYTF. In DNA form, the CDR3 reads TGTGCCAGCAGCGGTCCTGCTGGCTATGGCTACACCTTC.

As to this clone: One end of the junction fails to match germline, which may point to a read error. The CDR3: CASSEGLVSHNEQFF. Written as DNA, the CDR3 is TGTGCCAGCAGCGAGGGACTAGTCTCCCACAATGAGCAGTTCTTC. The chain uses TRBV6-5 and TRBJ2-1; TRBD2 matches at 8 bases. The CDR3 has 15 residues. CDR1 is MNHEY, CDR2 SVGAGI, per germline.

In its sample, this clone was seen once. This sample also contains other DNA sequences that code for the same CDR3. This chain links TRBV9 with TRBJ1-5; 7 nucleotides line up with TRBD1. Germline V gene data show CDR1 as SGDLS and CDR2 as YYNGEE. The CDR3 covers 15 residues. Trimming removed 0 bases from V and 6 bases from J; junction bases left unmatched: 6. CDR3 amino acids: CASSVGGGAGQPQHF. Here the CDR3 DNA reads TGTGCCAGCAGCGTAGGAGGGGGCGCGGGTCAGCCCCAGCATTTT.